This note documents a single T cell receptor (beta chain) sequence. As yet, its antigen is unknown. The data belong to a study of cytomegalovirus exposure and HLA in healthy donors. Whole-study results and caveats: Cytomegalovirus-associated status was assigned to fewer than 200 TCR beta chains. Reports showed the classifier diagnosing cytomegalovirus status with high specificity and sensitivity.

Repertoires were generated with immunoSEQ multiplex PCR, while TCRdb's copy carries only in-frame clones and drops some. The table records about 97,000 clones, about 95% of them present only once. This CDR3 region has 14 residues. CDR1 MRHNA and CDR2 SNTAGT come from the germline V gene. With 3 bases clipped from V and 7 bases from J, the junction kept 3 bases outside the gene matches. The TCR comes from a woman under 30 in good health and CMV-seronegative. The chain joins TRBV6-4 to TRBJ1-2; 12 bases align to TRBD1. Material: PBMCs. CDR3 DNA: TGTGCCAGCAGTGAGGGACAGGGGGCCAGTGGCTACACCTTC. Residues: CASSEGQGASGYTF.